The rows below give T cell receptor beta chains drawn from one sample of a study of T cell changes during pregnancy in multiple sclerosis. Here immunoSEQ multiplex PCR was the method, and the copy in TCRdb shows in-frame clones only, minus some. The repertoire holds 91,000 or so clones, with over 80% as singletons. Sequencing used peripheral blood, obtained after pregnancy. The receptor set was obtained from a female donor with multiple sclerosis, enrolled in a pregnancy study. Both conserved end residues are part of each CDR3. A D gene is named only where the DNA matches it firmly.

>TRBJ1-1|TRBD1|TRBV6-5
CASSGQGAHTEAFF
>TRBJ2-5|-|TRBV5-1
CASTGQETQYF
>TRBJ2-7|TRBD2|TRBV5-1
CASSVGLPNEQYF
>TRBJ2-7|-|TRBV9
CASSPTGVREQYF
>TRBJ1-1|-|TRBV7-6
CASSPAGVTEAFF
>TRBJ1-4|-|TRBV19
CASSIPDTNREKLFF
>TRBJ2-7|-|TRBV23-1
CASSQPGSTFYEQYF
>TRBJ2-7|TRBD2|TRBV11-2
CASSFPKTLAGGYQYF
>TRBJ2-5|TRBD1|TRBV7-2
CASSLVGTDQETQYF
>TRBJ2-7|-|TRBV30
CAWSVGSGGPYEQYF
>TRBJ2-1|-|TRBV7-2
CASSLVGWSEQFF
>TRBJ2-7|-|TRBV6-5
CASSYSIGAGIYEQYF
>TRBJ2-5|TRBD2|TRBV19
CASSGVGGLDEYF
>TRBJ2-1|TRBD1|TRBV7-3
CASSSGQGIYNEQFF
>TRBJ1-2|-|TRBV7-2
CASSLQGSNYGYTF
>TRBJ1-3|-|TRBV30
CAWRQTPSSGNTIYF